The present TCR beta chain was sequenced within a study of blood T cell repertoires in COVID-19. The repertoire was sequenced with immunoSEQ multiplex PCR; TCRdb's copy has only in-frame clones and lacks some. The sample records under 400,000 clones, around 87% being singletons. Germline CDR1 reads SGHTA; CDR2 reads FQGTGA. CDR3 length equals 15 residues. Trimming shortened V by 2 bases and J by 8 bases, and 13 bases separated the two germline ends. The chain recombines TRBV7-3 with TRBJ1-6, with D possibly TRBD1 on 6 matching bases. This sequence originates from a woman aged 25 to 39 with COVID-19, enrolled during active disease. The specimen was peripheral blood. This CDR3 reads CASSLYGGPDSPLHF. In nucleotides, the CDR3 is TGTGCCAGCAGCTTATATGGGGGCCCTGATTCACCCCTCCACTTT.